This TCR beta chain was sequenced in a study of blood T cells in healthy people across ages. Points from the study as a whole: Since the PBMCs were unsorted, naive and antigen-experienced cells could not be conclusively compared.

Turning to this clonotype: Its antigen is not known. A much larger clone differs from this one at a single base, so this may be a read error.

Together with a sample-barcoded 5' primer, a J-beta primer mix was included in a second PCR lasting roughly 6 to 12 cycles. Each sample provided no less than 2.5 million CDR3-containing paired-end reads. Each CDR3 protein is one row after TCRdb ran MiXCR on the 5' RACE reads. The table lists fewer than 900,000 distinct CDR3 sequences, 35% to 45% of them singletons. At least 7 million PBMCs were isolated per sample. The receptor's source is an older woman in good health. Sequenced sample: blood.

CDR3 region: CASTLTGGAETQFF. CDR3 in DNA: TGTGCCAGCACCCTAACAGGGGGCGCAGAGACCCAGTTCTTC. The V and J genes are TRBV12-3 or TRBV12-4 and TRBJ2-5, with 9 bases fitting TRBD1. The end of the DNA is better explained by TRBJ2-1, so the J call may be wrong. The CDR3 totals 14 residues.